This T cell receptor (beta chain) was identified in a study of shared clonotypes between healthy human individuals. General observations from the study: All-four-donor shared clonotypes had higher generation probabilities than non-shared clonotypes did. The small donor group covered limited genetic and exposure diversity.

CD45RO-negative cells were positively selected for CCR7, leaving out terminally differentiated effector memory CD45RA+ cells. Those who donated, Caucasian adults without exception, all lived in Nashville, Tennessee. Of note for this clone: The target antigen is unknown.

An even split of each subset's genomic DNA across several immunoSEQ plates was performed. This table comes from immunoSEQ multiplex PCR, and its TCRdb copy is limited to in-frame clones, with some not included. The sample yields about 2 million clones, about 95% seen once. With V trimmed by 6 bases and J by 2 bases, 4 bases remained unmatched. The CDR3 runs 14 residues. Per germline, CDR1 ENHRY and CDR2 SYGVKD. This chain uses TRBV10-3 with TRBJ2-7; 10 nucleotides line up with TRBD1. This TCR came from a man younger than 35 in good health. The sample taken for sequencing was naive CD8+ T cells sorted from blood. For the CDR3, the DNA is TGTGCCATCAGGACAGGGGGCTCCCCCTACGAGCAGTACTTC. It encodes CAIRTGGSPYEQYF.